This TCR beta chain appears in the sequencing data of a study of T cell repertoires in cytomegalovirus infection. Study-level background: HLA-B-restricted CMV epitopes that are well studied, plus recently identified HLA-C-restricted ones, were used by the study. An indication of both CMV infection and matching HLA type came from public TCR beta signatures.

TCRdb called the reads again in MiXCR, with one record for every CDR3 protein. The sample carries 28,000 or so distinct CDR3 sequences, about 20% recorded once. Notes on this clonotype: Its antigen is as yet unknown.

Study-wide points: The ex vivo response was dominated by HLA-C-restricted CMV-specific TCR beta clonotypes. The study identified carriers of CMV plus the relevant HLA from cumulative public TCR beta family frequency.

The CDR3 consists of 15 residues. V lost 0 bases to trimming and J lost 4 bases, with 12 bases between them. Germline CDR1 reads MGHRA; CDR2 reads YSYEKL. The source was CD8+ T cells from cultured PBMCs, collected from culture after CMV antigen stimulation. This TCR derives from a human donor in good health (CMV status not recorded). Some clones in this sample may be carry-over from other donors' samples. This chain links TRBV4-1 with TRBJ1-2; D not resolved. The CDR3 spells CASSQDSGPGYGYTF. CDR3 DNA sequence: TGCGCCAGCAGCCAAGATTCAGGACCCGGCTATGGCTACACCTTC.